A single sample gave rise to the 29 T cell receptor beta chains below, sequenced in a study of cytomegalovirus exposure and HLA in healthy donors. The study ran its PCR with 60 Vbeta and 13 Jbeta primers. The table came from immunoSEQ multiplex PCR; TCRdb's copy has only in-frame clones and leaves some out. Of some 150,000 clones listed, approximately 79% are singletons. Sequencing was performed on PBMCs. All receptors come from a woman between 45 and 65 years old in good health and CMV-seropositive.

This chain links TRBV7-9 with TRBJ2-7; TRBD1 agrees at 8 bases. Trimming removed 0 bases from V and 5 bases from J; junction bases left unmatched: 6. Per germline, CDR1 SEHNR and CDR2 FQNEAQ (reference sequence). The CDR3 extends over 15 amino acids. In nucleotides, the CDR3 is TGTGCCAGCAGCTTAGCGCGGACAGGGAGGAACGAGCAGTACTTC. Translating gives CASSLARTGRNEQYF. The full variable domain, its missing parts supplied by reference TRBV7-9 and TRBJ2-7, is DTGVSQNPRHKITKRGQNVTFRCDPISEHNRLYWYRQTLGQGPEFLTYFQNEAQLEKSRLLSDRFSAERPKGSFSTLEIQRTEQGDSAMYLCASSLARTGRNEQYFGPGTRLTVT.

The chain has TRBV28 and TRBJ2-2; D perhaps matches TRBD2 (6 bases). The CDR3 extends over 12 amino acids. Germline loops: CDR1 MDHEN, CDR2 SYDVKM. Trimming stripped 7 bases from V and 6 bases from J, with 9 bases between. In DNA, the CDR3 is TGTGCCAGCAAGGAGGGCCCCGGGGAGCTGTTTTTT. Its translation: CASKEGPGELFF.

The rearrangement joins TRBV5-1 to TRBJ2-3; 10 bases agree with TRBD2. V shed 1 base and J 5 bases; nucleotides not matched to a gene: 13. Germline V CDR1 and CDR2: SGHRS, YFSETQ. The CDR3 consists of 18 residues. CDR3 coding DNA: TGCGCCAGCAGCTTGAAATCCCTAGCGGGGGCCCAAGGAGATACGCAGTATTTT. It specifies CASSLKSLAGAQGDTQYF. Variable domain in full (rest from reference TRBV5-1 and TRBJ2-3): KAGVTQTPRYLIKTRGQQVTLSCSPISGHRSVSWYQQTPGQGLQFLFEYFSETQRNKGNFPGRFSGRQFSNSRSEMNVSTLELGDSALYLCASSLKSLAGAQGDTQYFGPGTRLTVL.

The CDR3 reads CASSGRDTQYF. CDR3 in DNA: TGTGCCAGCAGTGGTAGAGATACGCAGTATTTT. J is TRBJ2-3 and V is TRBV27; D not resolved. Deletions cut 5 bases from V and 5 bases from J, with 5 bases between. Germline V gene lookup returns CDR1 MNHEY and CDR2 SMNVEV (reference sequence). The CDR3 is 11 residues long.

This chain joins TRBV27 and TRBJ2-7, with 9 bases lining up with TRBD1. Germline-derived CDR1 and CDR2 are MNHEY and SMNVEV (reference sequence). This CDR3 contains 13 residues. Trimming removed 4 bases from V and 7 bases from J; junction bases left unmatched: 5. DNA for the CDR3: TGTGCCAGCAGTTCCGGGACAGGGAGAGAGCAGTACTTC. It translates to CASSSGTGREQYF.

This CDR3 is CASSLLTGTNYGYTF. CDR3 DNA: TGTGCCAGCAGCTTACTTACAGGGACTAACTATGGCTACACCTTC. The V gene is TRBV5-5, the J gene TRBJ1-2; possible D gene TRBD1, 6 bases. This CDR3 region has 15 residues. The germline V gene encodes CDR1 SGHKS and CDR2 YYEKEE (reference sequence). Trimming pared 2 bases from V and 0 bases from J, leaving 11 bases between.

This chain connects TRBV6-5 to TRBJ1-3; a weak D match, TRBD1 (6 bases). This CDR3 is 15 amino acids long. V was pared by 4 bases and J by 0 bases, with 10 bases between. Germline values: CDR1 MNHEY, CDR2 SVGAGI. The CDR3 protein is CASSFGQFSGNTIYF. The DNA for the CDR3 is TGTGCCAGCAGTTTCGGACAGTTCTCTGGAAACACCATATATTTT.

The rearrangement uses TRBV29-1 and TRBJ2-7, with no clear D. V was trimmed by 4 bases and J by 0 bases, leaving 10 bases between them. Germline assignment: CDR1 SQVTM and CDR2 ANQGSEA. The CDR3 has 13 residues. The CDR3 bases are TGCAGCGTTGTTTCCGTGAGCTCCTACGAGCAGTACTTC. Amino acids: CSVVSVSSYEQYF.

The rearrangement uses TRBV6-5 and TRBJ1-2; 10 bases are a match to TRBD1. Germline values: CDR1 MNHEY, CDR2 SVGAGI. V was clipped by 5 bases and J by 7 bases; unmatched bases: 4. The length of the CDR3 is 13 residues. Here the CDR3 DNA reads TGTGCCAGCAGTCGACAGGGGGCAGGTGGCTACACCTTC. It yields the protein CASSRQGAGGYTF.

V gene TRBV4-3 combines with J gene TRBJ1-1; 11 bases align to TRBD1. Germline V gene lookup returns CDR1 LGHNA and CDR2 YSLEER. V was clipped by 6 bases and J by 5 bases; unmatched bases: 5. The CDR3 has 14 residues. The CDR3 nucleotides are TGCGCCAGCAGGGTTGGACAGGGGGCAACTGAAGCTTTCTTT. Its translation is CASRVGQGATEAFF.

The chain has TRBV11-2 and TRBJ2-3; no firm D call. CDR3 length: 15 residues. Germline V CDR1 and CDR2: SGHAT, FQNNGV. V lost 3 bases to trimming and J lost 2 bases, with 12 bases between them. CDR3 sequence (DNA): TGTGCCAGCAGCTTCGAGGAGTTCTCCACAGATACGCAGTATTTT. Translating gives CASSFEEFSTDTQYF.

The chain employs TRBV29-1 and TRBJ1-1; D is possibly TRBD1 (5 bases). The CDR3 spans 13 residues. V lost 4 bases, J lost 3 bases, and 12 bases lay in between. Germline V gives CDR1 SQVTM, CDR2 ANQGSEA. The DNA for the CDR3 is TGCAGCGTTGCCGTCGGCAGGGACACTGAAGCTTTCTTT. Translated, it gives CSVAVGRDTEAFF.

This clone was recorded once. The chain combines TRBV30 with TRBJ2-1, with D possibly being TRBD2 (6 bases). Trimming stripped 5 bases from V and 4 bases from J, with 15 bases between. Germline-derived CDR1 and CDR2 are GTSNPN and SVGIG (reference sequence). The CDR3 totals 14 residues. The CDR3 is CAWGGLTLYNEQFF. CDR3 sequence (DNA): TGTGCCTGGGGGGGACTCACTTTATACAATGAGCAGTTCTTC.

This chain connects TRBV5-5 to TRBJ1-4; TRBD1 might be the D (5 bases). CDR3 length: 16 residues. From germline, CDR1 is SGHKS and CDR2 YYEKEE (reference sequence). V lost 2 bases and J lost 7, with 18 bases in between. The CDR3 DNA follows: TGTGCCAGCAGCTTCGGTTGGGGCCGTGGCGGTGAAAAACTGTTTTTT. Amino acid sequence: CASSFGWGRGGEKLFF.

This chain uses TRBV21-1 with TRBJ1-1; the table gives TRBD1 as D, unverified against the DNA. TRBV21-1 is given as a pseudogene. This CDR3 region has 15 residues. CDR3 in DNA: TGTGCCAGCAGCCTCCGACAGGGGGTGAACACTGAAGCTTTCTTT. Translated: CASSLRQGVNTEAFF.

This clone has more than one count but fewer than ten. The junction departs from the called germline gene at one end, perhaps through a read error. The chain carries TRBV7-9 and TRBJ2-1; 12 bases are shared with TRBD1. Germline CDR1 and CDR2: SEHNR and FQNEAQ (reference sequence). The CDR3 is 14 residues long. CDR3 coding DNA: TGTTCCAGCAGCCCGGGACAGGGGGCCCCTCAGAGGGTCTTC. Protein: CSSSPGQGAPQRVF.

This clone was recorded a few times. V and J are TRBV19 and TRBJ2-1; D possibly corresponds to TRBD2 (5 bases). The length of the CDR3 is 14 residues. Germline CDR1 and CDR2: LNHDA and SQIVND (reference sequence). V was clipped by 6 bases and J by 7 bases, with 16 bases between them. The CDR3, as DNA: TGTGCCAGTAGAAGACTGGGAGTTGTGAATGAGCAGTTCTTC. It encodes CASRRLGVVNEQFF.

V is TRBV7-9 and J is TRBJ2-3, with TRBD2 identical over 10 bases. This CDR3 is 17 amino acids long. The V segment lost 5 bases and the J segment 8 bases; nucleotides outside the gene matches: 16. In germline, CDR1 is SEHNR, CDR2 FQNEAQ (reference sequence). CDR3 sequence: CASSPRGIAGGQGTQYF. The DNA for the CDR3 is TGTGCCAGCAGCCCCCGAGGGATAGCGGGGGGCCAGGGTACGCAGTATTTT.

This clone was counted a few times. The chain couples TRBV5-1 to TRBJ2-7, with 7 bases identical to TRBD1. V shed 1 base and J 1 base; nucleotides not matched to a gene: 2. The CDR3 is made up of 14 amino acids. Per germline, CDR1 SGHRS and CDR2 YFSETQ. The CDR3 DNA reads TGCGCCAGCAGCTTGAAGGGGGCGTCCTACGAGCAGTACTTC. It is translated as CASSLKGASYEQYF.

The chain has TRBV6-5 and TRBJ2-7; TRBD1 matches at 8 bases. The CDR3 runs to 13 residues. Germline V gene lookup returns CDR1 MNHEY and CDR2 SVGAGI. V shed 8 bases, J shed 7 bases, and the junction held 10 bases outside the gene matches. Written as DNA, the CDR3 is TGTGCCAGCCGGACAGGGACCGCTAGGGAGCAGTACTTC. It encodes CASRTGTAREQYF.

To note about this clone: Other DNA sequences in the same sample also yield this CDR3. The gene calls are TRBV13 and TRBJ2-7; 7 bases are a match to TRBD2. Per the germline V gene, CDR1 is PRHDT and CDR2 is FYEKMQ (reference sequence). The CDR3 spans 14 residues. V lost 5 bases, J lost 0 bases, and 4 bases stayed unmatched. The chain's CDR3 is CASSPGGSSYEQYF. DNA of the CDR3: TGTGCCAGCAGCCCCGGGGGGAGCTCCTACGAGCAGTACTTC. Looking up the rest from reference TRBV13 and TRBJ2-7 gives the full variable domain: AAGVIQSPRHLIKEKRETATLKCYPIPRHDTVYWYQQGPGQDPQFLISFYEKMQSDKGSIPDRFSAQQFSDYHSELNMSSLELGDSALYFCASSPGGSSYEQYFGPGTRLTVT.

This clone was observed a handful of times. V usage is TRBV4-2 and J usage is TRBJ2-7, with D perhaps matching TRBD2 (6 bases). Germline loops: CDR1 LGHNA, CDR2 YNFKEQ. The V gene lost 1 base and the J gene lost 2 bases, with 15 bases spanning the gap. The CDR3 spans 16 residues. The CDR3 sequence is CASSQAARDSTYEQYF. In DNA form, the CDR3 reads TGTGCCAGCAGCCAAGCCGCTCGGGACTCAACCTACGAGCAGTACTTC.

This clone was counted a single time. The chain recombines TRBV7-8 with TRBJ2-7; the D gene is possibly TRBD2 (6 bases). Germline CDR1 is SGHVS and CDR2 is FQNEAQ. V was trimmed by 1 base and J by 10 bases, leaving 11 bases between them. This CDR3 comprises 12 residues. The DNA of the CDR3 is TGTGCCAGCAGCTTAGGGGGGAGGCTTCAGTACTTC. Encoded protein: CASSLGGRLQYF.

The V gene is TRBV20-1, the J gene TRBJ1-2; weak D call: TRBD1 (6 bases). The CDR3 runs 10 residues. The germline V gene has CDR1 DFQATT and CDR2 SNEGSKA (reference sequence). The CDR3 DNA follows: TGCAGGGACTCGAGGGGGGGCTACACCTTC. It specifies CRDSRGGYTF.

The genes are TRBV6-4 and TRBJ2-1; D is possibly TRBD1 (5 bases). Germline values: CDR1 MRHNA, CDR2 SNTAGT. The CDR3 totals 14 residues. V gave up 4 bases and J gave up 8 bases, with 15 bases separating them. This chain's CDR3 is CASSAGHLGYEQFF. CDR3 DNA sequence: TGTGCCAGCAGTGCAGGACACCTGGGCTATGAGCAGTTCTTC.

The chain links TRBV6-1 to TRBJ1-4, with TRBD1 identical over 7 bases. Germline lookup yields CDR1 MNHNS and CDR2 SASEGT. The V gene end was trimmed by 4 bases and the J gene end by 4 bases; junction bases not matched to a gene: 15. The CDR3 has 18 residues. The CDR3 here is CASSGRTGRVRDNEKLFF. CDR3 in DNA: TGTGCCAGCAGTGGGCGGACAGGTAGAGTTAGAGATAATGAAAAACTGTTTTTT.

J is TRBJ1-2 and V is TRBV9; D is perhaps TRBD1 (5 bases). Between the trimmed V and J ends, which lost 1 base and 6 bases, there was a span of 19 bases. The CDR3 runs to 16 residues. The germline V gene has CDR1 SGDLS and CDR2 YYNGEE. CDR3 DNA sequence: TGTGCCAGCAGCGTACGGGGGGACCCCTCAGCTAATGGCTACACCTTC. Amino acids: CASSVRGDPSANGYTF.

The V gene is TRBV2, the J gene TRBJ1-1, with unresolved D. CDR1 and CDR2 from the germline V gene are SNHLY and FYNNEI. V gave up 2 bases and J gave up 2 bases, with 6 bases separating them. This CDR3 contains 13 residues. The CDR3 loop is CASSETANTEAFF. In DNA form, the CDR3 reads TGTGCCAGCAGTGAAACAGCAAACACTGAAGCTTTCTTT.

V usage is TRBV20-1 and J usage is TRBJ2-7; a possible D gene is TRBD2 (5 bases). CDR3 size: 10 residues. V was trimmed by 6 bases and J by 6 bases, leaving 9 bases between them. Germline V lookup: CDR1 DFQATT, CDR2 SNEGSKA (reference sequence). CDR3 sequence: CSAGESEQYF. CDR3 coding DNA: TGCAGTGCCGGGGAAAGCGAGCAGTACTTC.